Below, 11 T cell receptor beta chains from the same sample are listed, as sequenced in a study of cytotoxic CD8 clonotypes in ibrutinib-treated CLL. Sequencing used immunoSEQ multiplex PCR; TCRdb keeps in-frame clones, though not all of them. In the table there are about 140,000 clones, around 76% of which are singletons. Material: PBMCs, obtained after 24 months of ibrutinib treatment. The receptors were sampled from a human donor with chronic lymphocytic leukemia.

As for this clone: Other DNA sequences of this sample code for an identical CDR3. The chain employs TRBV20-1 and TRBJ2-1, with D possibly TRBD2 on 5 matching bases. The CDR3 length is 11 residues. The germline V gene encodes CDR1 DFQATT and CDR2 SNEGSKA (reference sequence). The V and J ends lost 4 bases and 4 bases respectively, with 5 bases between them. CDR3 in DNA: TGCAGTGCTACGGGGTACAATGAGCAGTTCTTC. Its translation is CSATGYNEQFF.

This clone was seen a handful of times. The genes are TRBV7-2 and TRBJ2-1, with TRBD2 as a possible D gene (5 bases). The CDR3 totals 15 residues. The germline V gene has CDR1 SGHTA and CDR2 FQGNSA. The V and J ends lost 5 bases and 12 bases respectively, with 23 bases between them. CDR3 amino acids: CASSRNSPGTAGQFF. CDR3 sequence (DNA): TGTGCCAGCAGCCGAAATTCCCCTGGTACTGCGGGGCAGTTCTTC.

The sample holds a few counts of this clone. The DNA of the CDR3 is TGTGCCAGCAGTGAGGCAGGGTTGGGCTATGGCTACACCTTC. Translating gives CASSEAGLGYGYTF. The chain recombines TRBV6-1 with TRBJ1-2; D may be TRBD1 (5 bases). Trimming took 3 bases from V and 4 from J, leaving 12 bases between them. Germline values: CDR1 MNHNS, CDR2 SASEGT. CDR3 size: 14 residues.

The V gene is TRBV5-1, the J gene TRBJ1-4; D perhaps matches TRBD1 (5 bases). V was trimmed by 9 bases and J by 5 bases, leaving 17 bases between them. In germline, CDR1 is SGHRS, CDR2 YFSETQ. This CDR3 is 14 amino acids long. The CDR3 sequence: CATRRDGINEKLFF. CDR3 in DNA: TGCGCCACCAGACGGGACGGAATCAATGAAAAACTGTTTTTT.

This clone was counted a few times. The chain recombines TRBV5-8 with TRBJ1-5, with a possible D match to TRBD1 (6 bases). Trimming cost V 4 bases and J 7 bases, with 18 bases left between them. The CDR3 length is 15 residues. Germline V lookup: CDR1 SGHTS, CDR2 YDEGEE. The CDR3 reads CASSPGGWGGQPQHF. As DNA, the CDR3 is TGTGCCAGCAGCCCAGGCGGTTGGGGGGGCCAGCCCCAGCATTTT.

The V gene is TRBV9, the J gene TRBJ2-3; TRBD2 is a possible D gene (8 bases). Germline V gene data show CDR1 as SGDLS and CDR2 as YYNGEE. Trimming took 3 bases from V and 2 from J, leaving 16 bases between them. This CDR3 region has 16 residues. The CDR3 DNA follows: TGTGCCAGCAGCGAGTCGGGAGGGGGCTACACAGATACGCAGTATTTT. This codes for CASSESGGGYTDTQYF. Complete variable domain (other parts from reference TRBV9 and TRBJ2-3): DSGVTQTPKHLITATGQRVTLRCSPRSGDLSVYWYQQSLDQGLQFLIQYYNGEERAKGNILERFSAQQFPDLHSELNLSSLELGDSALYFCASSESGGGYTDTQYFGPGTRLTVL.

V is TRBV9 and J is TRBJ2-1; 12 positions agree with TRBD2. CDR3 size: 15 residues. The trim removed 3 bases at V and 4 bases at J, leaving 2 bases unmatched. Germline V gene lookup returns CDR1 SGDLS and CDR2 YYNGEE. The CDR3 bases are TGTGCCAGCAGCGGCGGACTAGCGGGATACAATGAGCAGTTCTTC. It is translated as CASSGGLAGYNEQFF.

This rearrangement joins TRBV10-3 to TRBJ1-6, with D perhaps TRBD1 (6 bases). This CDR3 region has 16 residues. Germline V CDR1 and CDR2: ENHRY, SYGVKD. Trimming took off 0 bases at V and 16 bases at J, with 22 bases between the two ends. As DNA, the CDR3 is TGTGCCATCAGTGAGTCGATGGGGGCGGCAGCCGCTGGGCTCCACTTT. Its translation is CAISESMGAAAAGLHF.

The chain combines TRBV19 with TRBJ1-6, with 10 bases identical to TRBD1. Trimming removed 4 bases from V and 7 bases from J; junction bases left unmatched: 4. The CDR3 sequence is 15 residues long. The germline V gene encodes CDR1 LNHDA and CDR2 SQIVND (reference sequence). The DNA for the CDR3 is TGTGCCAGTAGTACCCGACAGGGGGCGAATTCACCCCTCCACTTT. Its protein is CASSTRQGANSPLHF.

The chain couples TRBV28 to TRBJ2-2; 10 positions agree with TRBD1. The CDR3 has 14 amino acids. The V gene end was trimmed by 8 bases and the J gene end by 5 bases; junction bases not matched to a gene: 5. Germline V lookup: CDR1 MDHEN, CDR2 SYDVKM. The CDR3 protein is CASSTGGWTGELFF. CDR3 sequence (DNA): TGTGCCAGCTCGACAGGGGGCTGGACCGGGGAGCTGTTTTTT.

The V gene is TRBV28, the J gene TRBJ1-2; D possibly corresponds to TRBD1 (6 bases). The CDR3 covers 15 residues. Trimming removed 6 bases at V and 0 bases at J, with 14 bases between. The germline gives CDR1 MDHEN, CDR2 SYDVKM. Here the CDR3 reads CASSPGDGPNYGYTF. CDR3 in DNA: TGTGCCAGCAGCCCAGGGGACGGACCTAACTATGGCTACACCTTC.